This is a list of T cell receptor beta chains from one sample in a study of human T cells and chemical hapten exposure. TCRdb redid the calling of the RACE reads with MiXCR, one entry per CDR3 protein. The sample lists roughly 71,000 distinct CDR3 sequences, 5.5% to 7.5% occurring once. The material sequenced was whole blood. The receptors were gathered from a female donor in good health. Some clones in this sample may be carry-over from other donors' samples. CDR3s include the opening cysteine and the closing phenylalanine or tryptophan. A D gene is named only where the DNA matches it firmly. Rows give clone size only sometimes, using once, few, many, or a class for an expanded clone.

TGCGCCAGCAGCTTGTTGACTAGCGGCACAGATACGCAGTATTTT	CASSLLTSGTDTQYF	TRBD2	few	TRBV5-1	TRBJ2-3
TGTGCCAGCACCGGGGGAGGAGGGGATTCACCCCTCCACTTT	CASTGGGGDSPLHF	.	many	TRBV12-3/TRBV12-4	TRBJ1-6
TGTGCCAGCAGTTATGGTTCCACAGGGGACACTGAAGCTTTCTTT	CASSYGSTGDTEAFF	TRBD1	few	TRBV12-3/TRBV12-4	TRBJ1-1
TGTGCCAGCAGTACAGGGATGGGTGAAGCTTTCTTT	CASSTGMGEAFF	.	.	TRBV6-5	TRBJ1-1
TGTGCCATCAGTGAGTCTCAGGGGCTACGTGAACTAGCCAAAAACATTCAGTACTTC	CAISESQGLRELAKNIQYF	.	many	TRBV10-3	TRBJ2-4
TGCAGCGTTGATCGCCGGGACGGATCCTACGAGCAGTACTTC	CSVDRRDGSYEQYF	.	few	TRBV29-1	TRBJ2-7
TGTGCCAGCAGCTTAGTGCGGGAGGATGAGCAGTTCTTC	CASSLVREDEQFF	TRBD2	.	TRBV7-6	TRBJ2-1
TGTGCCAGCTCACCGGCAGGGGGGTCCTACAATGAGCAGTTCTTC	CASSPAGGSYNEQFF	.	.	TRBV18	TRBJ2-1
TGTGCCAGCAGCTGGGACGCGGGCACTGAAGCTTTCTTT	CASSWDAGTEAFF	.	.	TRBV7-9	TRBJ1-1
TGTGCCAGCAGTTACTCTTGGCAGGGAGGAGACTATGGCTACACCTTC	CASSYSWQGGDYGYTF	.	many	TRBV6-2/TRBV6-3	TRBJ1-2
TGTGCCAGCAGGGCGGGACAGGGGGCCGTAAAGATCGCCAACGTCCTGACTTTC	CASRAGQGAVKIANVLTF	TRBD1	few	TRBV7-9	TRBJ2-6
TGTGCCAGCAGGGGGACAGGGGAAGAGCAGTACTTC	CASRGTGEEQYF	TRBD1	many	TRBV12-3/TRBV12-4	TRBJ2-7
TGTGCCAGCAGTTTAGCGGGGAGGGCTGAAGCTTTCTTT	CASSLAGRAEAFF	.	few	TRBV27	TRBJ1-1
TGTGCCAGCAGTCTGACAGGGTCGGGTAATGAAAAACTGTTTTTT	CASSLTGSGNEKLFF	TRBD1	.	TRBV5-4	TRBJ1-4
TGTGCTAGTGGTTTGTTACTAACAAGGACTAATGAAAAACTGTTTTTT	CASGLLLTRTNEKLFF	.	many	TRBV12-5	TRBJ1-4
TGTGCCAGCAGTTTATTAGGGACAGGGCTTACCTCACCCCTCCACTTT	CASSLLGTGLTSPLHF	TRBD1	many	TRBV27	TRBJ1-6
TGTGCCAGCAAACTCAGGGAGCGGGGAGAGCAGTACTTC	CASKLRERGEQYF	TRBD2	.	TRBV6-9	TRBJ2-7
TGTGCCAGCAGCCCACCGACACTGGGGGGCACAGATACGCAGTATTTT	CASSPPTLGGTDTQYF	.	.	TRBV7-9	TRBJ2-3
TGCGCCAGCAGCCAAGAATTGCCCCCTAGGAAGCAGTTCTTC	CASSQELPPRKQFF	.	many	TRBV4-1	TRBJ2-1
TGTGCCAGCTTCCTAACAGGCTCTGGAAACACCATATATTTT	CASFLTGSGNTIYF	.	many	TRBV28	TRBJ1-3
TGTGCCAGCAGCCTGACAGGGCCGGGGGCCGGGGAGCTGTTTTTT	CASSLTGPGAGELFF	.	few	TRBV7-2	TRBJ2-2
TGTGCCAGCAGTCACTACCGACTAGCGGGAGATGCCGGGGAGCTGTTTTTT	CASSHYRLAGDAGELFF	TRBD2	few	TRBV2	TRBJ2-2
TGTGCCAGCAGTTCGTCCGGTCCTCGCGAGCAGTACTTC	CASSSSGPREQYF	.	few	TRBV6-5	TRBJ2-7
TGTGCCAGCAGCTATGGGTCTCGGGCTGAGGATACAGATACGCAGTATTTT	CASSYGSRAEDTDTQYF	.	.	TRBV11-2	TRBJ2-3
TGTGCCAGCAGTTTATCCTTGAACACTGAAGCTTTCTTT	CASSLSLNTEAFF	.	few	TRBV12-3/TRBV12-4	TRBJ1-1
TGTGCCAGCGGTACAGAGACAGCCGTTTTGGAGCAGTACTTC	CASGTETAVLEQYF	.	many	TRBV11-1	TRBJ2-7
TGTGCCAGCAGCCAAGCGGGAGAAGAGACCCAGTACTTC	CASSQAGEETQYF	.	many	TRBV3-1	TRBJ2-5
TGCGCCAGCAAGGACCAGCGGGATTACAATGAGCAGTTCTTC	CASKDQRDYNEQFF	TRBD2	many	TRBV5-1	TRBJ2-1
TGTGCCAGCAGTAACTTGGGCACAGATACGCAGTATTTT	CASSNLGTDTQYF	.	many	TRBV7-2	TRBJ2-3
TGTGCCAGCAGTTACTCGAAAGAAGCCGGGGAGCTGTTTTTT	CASSYSKEAGELFF	.	few	TRBV6-2/TRBV6-3	TRBJ2-2
TGCGCCAGCAGTCCGGCGGGAGTGGAAAACATTCAGTACTTC	CASSPAGVENIQYF	TRBD2	few	TRBV5-1	TRBJ2-4
TGCAGTGCGGAGGACAGGGGGGAGAACTATGGCTACACCTTC	CSAEDRGENYGYTF	TRBD1	few	TRBV20-1	TRBJ1-2
TGTGCCTGGCGAGGGGGCGACTACTCCTACAATGAGCAGTTCTTC	CAWRGGDYSYNEQFF	TRBD1	few	TRBV30	TRBJ2-1
TGTGCCAGCAGGGACAGGGCCCAAGAGACCCAGTACTTC	CASRDRAQETQYF	TRBD1	few	TRBV6-1	TRBJ2-5
TGTGCCATCAGTGAGTCCCGCGAGGATACGCAGTATTTT	CAISESREDTQYF	.	many	TRBV10-3	TRBJ2-3
TGTGCCAGCAGCTCAACGGACTATGGCACAGATACGCAGTATTTT	CASSSTDYGTDTQYF	.	few	TRBV7-2	TRBJ2-3
TGCGCCAGCAACCACGGTGGGGGAGCCCCCCAAGCTTTCTTT	CASNHGGGAPQAFF	.	many	TRBV5-1	TRBJ1-1
TGTGCCACTGGACAGGGGGCTTCCTACGAGCAGTACTTC	CATGQGASYEQYF	TRBD1	many	TRBV2	TRBJ2-7
TGCAGTGCGGGGCTAGAGTCCGCAGATACGCAGTATTTT	CSAGLESADTQYF	.	many	TRBV20-1	TRBJ2-3